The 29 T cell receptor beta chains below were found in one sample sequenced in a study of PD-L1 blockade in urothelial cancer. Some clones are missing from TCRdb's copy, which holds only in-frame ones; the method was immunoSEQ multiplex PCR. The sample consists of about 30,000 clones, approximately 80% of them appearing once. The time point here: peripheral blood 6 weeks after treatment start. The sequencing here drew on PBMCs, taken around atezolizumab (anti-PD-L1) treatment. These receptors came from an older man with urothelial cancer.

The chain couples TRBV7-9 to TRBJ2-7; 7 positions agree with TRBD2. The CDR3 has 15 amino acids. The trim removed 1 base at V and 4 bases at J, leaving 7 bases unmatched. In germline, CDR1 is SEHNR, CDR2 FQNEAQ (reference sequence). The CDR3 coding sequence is TGTGCCAGCAGCTTAGGGGCAGGGCGGGAGTACGAGCAGTACTTC. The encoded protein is CASSLGAGREYEQYF.

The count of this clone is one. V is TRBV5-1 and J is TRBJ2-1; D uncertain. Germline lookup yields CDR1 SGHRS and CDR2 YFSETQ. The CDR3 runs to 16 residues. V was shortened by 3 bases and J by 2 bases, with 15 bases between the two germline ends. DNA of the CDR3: TGCGCCAGCAGCTCTCCTTCCATCAGCGCCTACAATGAGCAGTTCTTC. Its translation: CASSSPSISAYNEQFF.

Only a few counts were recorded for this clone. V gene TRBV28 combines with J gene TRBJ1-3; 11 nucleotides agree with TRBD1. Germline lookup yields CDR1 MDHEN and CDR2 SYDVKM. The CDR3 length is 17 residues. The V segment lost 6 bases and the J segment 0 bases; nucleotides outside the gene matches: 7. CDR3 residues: CASSSWDRGISGNTIYF. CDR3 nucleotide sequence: TGTGCCAGCAGCAGCTGGGACAGGGGGATCTCTGGAAACACCATATATTTT.

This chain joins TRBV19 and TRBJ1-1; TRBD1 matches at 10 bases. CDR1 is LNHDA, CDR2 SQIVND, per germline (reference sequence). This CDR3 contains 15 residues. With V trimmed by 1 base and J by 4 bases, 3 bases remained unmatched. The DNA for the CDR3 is TGTGCCAGTAGTATAGTCGGGACAGGGGTCACTGAAGCTTTCTTT. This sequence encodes CASSIVGTGVTEAFF.

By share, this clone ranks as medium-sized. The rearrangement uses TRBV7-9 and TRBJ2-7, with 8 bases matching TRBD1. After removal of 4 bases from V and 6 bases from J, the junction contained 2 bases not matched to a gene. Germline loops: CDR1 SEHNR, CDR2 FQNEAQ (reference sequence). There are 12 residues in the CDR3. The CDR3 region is CASSSTGAEQYF. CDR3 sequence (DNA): TGTGCCAGCAGCTCGACAGGGGCCGAGCAGTACTTC.

CDR3 sequence: CASSLGLNTDTQYF. The CDR3 coding sequence is TGCGCCAGCAGCTTGGGACTAAACACAGATACGCAGTATTTT. The rearrangement links TRBV5-1 to TRBJ2-3, with D possibly TRBD2 on 5 matching bases. Germline V gene data show CDR1 as SGHRS and CDR2 as YFSETQ. The CDR3 spans 14 residues. Trimming took 0 bases from V and 2 from J, leaving 7 bases between them.

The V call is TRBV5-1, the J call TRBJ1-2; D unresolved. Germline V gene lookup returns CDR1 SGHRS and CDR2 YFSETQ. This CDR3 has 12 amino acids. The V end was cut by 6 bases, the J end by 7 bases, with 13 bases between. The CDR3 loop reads CASNAGGTGYTF. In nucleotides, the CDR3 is TGCGCCAGCAACGCAGGAGGAACTGGCTACACCTTC.

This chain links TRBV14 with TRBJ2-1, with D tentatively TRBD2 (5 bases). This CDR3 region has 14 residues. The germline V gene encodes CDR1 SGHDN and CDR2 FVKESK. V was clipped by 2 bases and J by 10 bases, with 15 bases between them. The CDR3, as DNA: TGTGCCAGCAGCCAAAGCAGGAGGTCCTCCGAGCAGTTCTTC. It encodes CASSQSRRSSEQFF.

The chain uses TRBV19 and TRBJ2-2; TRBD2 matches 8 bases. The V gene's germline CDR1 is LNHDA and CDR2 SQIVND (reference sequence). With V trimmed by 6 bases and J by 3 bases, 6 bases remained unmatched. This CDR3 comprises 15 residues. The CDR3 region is CASSRGGVDTGELFF. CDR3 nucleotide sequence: TGTGCCAGTAGCCGGGGGGGGGTTGACACCGGGGAGCTGTTTTTT.

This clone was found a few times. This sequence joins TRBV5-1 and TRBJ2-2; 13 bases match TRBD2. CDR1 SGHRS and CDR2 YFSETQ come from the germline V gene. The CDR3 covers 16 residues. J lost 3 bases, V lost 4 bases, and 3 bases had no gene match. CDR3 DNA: TGCGCCAGCAGCCAGGGACTAGCGGGATACACCGGGGAGCTGTTTTTT. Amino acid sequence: CASSQGLAGYTGELFF.

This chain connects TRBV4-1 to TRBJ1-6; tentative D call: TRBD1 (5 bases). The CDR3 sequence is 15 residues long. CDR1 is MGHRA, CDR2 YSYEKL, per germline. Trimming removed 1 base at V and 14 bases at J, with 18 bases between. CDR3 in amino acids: CASSQAGRAGWTLHF. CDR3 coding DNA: TGCGCCAGCAGCCAAGCGGGCAGGGCCGGGTGGACCCTCCACTTT.

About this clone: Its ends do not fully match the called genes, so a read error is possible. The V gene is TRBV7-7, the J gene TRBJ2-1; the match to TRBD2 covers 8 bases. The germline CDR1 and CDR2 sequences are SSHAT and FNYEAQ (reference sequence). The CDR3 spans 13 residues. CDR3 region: CASSPLTSDEQFF. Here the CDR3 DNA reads TGTGCTAGCAGCCCTCTGACTAGCGATGAGCAGTTCTTC.

The CDR3 region has the DNA TGTGCCACCAGCAGAGATCTGGACAGGTCTGCCTACGAGCAGTACTTC. Translated: CATSRDLDRSAYEQYF. This chain links TRBV15 with TRBJ2-7; TRBD1 agrees at 7 bases. This CDR3 contains 16 residues. Germline lookup yields CDR1 LNHNV and CDR2 YYDKDF (reference sequence). V dropped 0 bases and J dropped 2; count of bases not matched to a gene: 7.

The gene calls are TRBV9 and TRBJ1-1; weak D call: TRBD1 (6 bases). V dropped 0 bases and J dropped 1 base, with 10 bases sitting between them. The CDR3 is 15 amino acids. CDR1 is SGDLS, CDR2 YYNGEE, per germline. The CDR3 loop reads CASSVEGGGNTEAFF. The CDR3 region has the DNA TGTGCCAGCAGCGTAGAAGGGGGGGGGAACACTGAAGCTTTCTTT. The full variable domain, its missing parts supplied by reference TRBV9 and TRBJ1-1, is DSGVTQTPKHLITATGQRVTLRCSPRSGDLSVYWYQQSLDQGLQFLIQYYNGEERAKGNILERFSAQQFPDLHSELNLSSLELGDSALYFCASSVEGGGNTEAFFGQGTRLTVV.

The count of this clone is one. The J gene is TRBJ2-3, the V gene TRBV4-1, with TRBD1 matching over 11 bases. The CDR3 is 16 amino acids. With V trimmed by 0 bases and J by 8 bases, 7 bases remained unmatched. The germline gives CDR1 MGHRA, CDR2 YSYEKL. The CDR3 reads CASSQEGTGGSGTQYF. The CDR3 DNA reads TGCGCCAGCAGCCAAGAAGGGACAGGGGGTTCGGGTACGCAGTATTTT.

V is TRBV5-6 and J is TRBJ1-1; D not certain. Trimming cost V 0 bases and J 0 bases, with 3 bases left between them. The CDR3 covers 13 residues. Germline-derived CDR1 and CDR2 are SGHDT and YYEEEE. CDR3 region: CASSLELNTEAFF. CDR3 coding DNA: TGTGCCAGCAGCTTGGAGCTGAACACTGAAGCTTTCTTT.

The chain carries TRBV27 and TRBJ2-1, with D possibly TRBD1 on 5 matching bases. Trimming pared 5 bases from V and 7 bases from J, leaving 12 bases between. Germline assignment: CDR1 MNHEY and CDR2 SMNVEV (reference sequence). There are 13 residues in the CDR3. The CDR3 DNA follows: TGTGCCAGCAGTCCCCGACAGATGAATGAGCAGTTCTTC. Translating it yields CASSPRQMNEQFF.

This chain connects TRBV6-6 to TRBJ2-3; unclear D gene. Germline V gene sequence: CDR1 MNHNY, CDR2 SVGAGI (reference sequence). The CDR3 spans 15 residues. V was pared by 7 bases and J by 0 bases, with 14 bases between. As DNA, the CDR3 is TGTGCCAGCATTTTAGGCGGCCCAAGCACAGATACGCAGTATTTT. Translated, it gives CASILGGPSTDTQYF.

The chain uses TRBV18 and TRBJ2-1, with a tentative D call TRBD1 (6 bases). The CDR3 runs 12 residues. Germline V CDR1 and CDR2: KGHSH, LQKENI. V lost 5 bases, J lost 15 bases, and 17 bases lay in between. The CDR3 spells CASSSNRDGAFF. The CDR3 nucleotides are TGTGCCAGCTCATCAAACAGGGATGGGGCGTTCTTC.

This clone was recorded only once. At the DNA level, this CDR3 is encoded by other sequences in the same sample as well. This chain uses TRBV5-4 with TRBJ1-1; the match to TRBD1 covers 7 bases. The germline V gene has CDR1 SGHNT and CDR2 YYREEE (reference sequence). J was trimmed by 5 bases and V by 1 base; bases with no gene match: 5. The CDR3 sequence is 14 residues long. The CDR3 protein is CASSLLARGTEAFF. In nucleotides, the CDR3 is TGTGCCAGCAGCTTGTTGGCCAGGGGGACTGAAGCTTTCTTT.

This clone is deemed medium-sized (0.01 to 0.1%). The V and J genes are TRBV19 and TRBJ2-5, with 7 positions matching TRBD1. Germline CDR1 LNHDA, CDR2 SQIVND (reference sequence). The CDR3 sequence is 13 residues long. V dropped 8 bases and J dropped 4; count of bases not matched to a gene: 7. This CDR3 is CASGTGVGETQYF. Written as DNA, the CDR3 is TGTGCCAGTGGAACAGGGGTAGGAGAGACCCAGTACTTC.

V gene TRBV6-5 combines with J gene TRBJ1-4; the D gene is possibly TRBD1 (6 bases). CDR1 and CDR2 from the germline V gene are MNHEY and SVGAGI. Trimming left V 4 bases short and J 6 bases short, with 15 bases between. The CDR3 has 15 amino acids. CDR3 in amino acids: CASSSAGKGDEKLFF. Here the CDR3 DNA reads TGTGCCAGCAGTTCAGCAGGGAAGGGGGATGAAAAACTGTTTTTT.

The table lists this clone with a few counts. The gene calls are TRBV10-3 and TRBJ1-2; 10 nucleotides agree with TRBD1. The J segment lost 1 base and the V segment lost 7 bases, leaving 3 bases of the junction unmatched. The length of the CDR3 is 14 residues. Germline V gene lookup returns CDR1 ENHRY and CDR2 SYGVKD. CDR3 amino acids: CAITRTGGNYGYTF. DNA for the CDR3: TGTGCCATCACCCGGACAGGGGGTAACTATGGCTACACCTTC.

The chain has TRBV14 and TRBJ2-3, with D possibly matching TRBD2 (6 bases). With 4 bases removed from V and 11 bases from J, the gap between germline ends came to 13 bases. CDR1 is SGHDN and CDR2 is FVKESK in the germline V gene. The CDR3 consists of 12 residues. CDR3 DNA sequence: TGTGCCAGCAGCCCCATGAACGGGGGGCAGTATTTT. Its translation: CASSPMNGGQYF.

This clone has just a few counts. The CDR3 spells CASSFRRGEETQYF. CDR3 nucleotides: TGCGCCAGCAGCTTTAGGCGGGGGGAAGAGACCCAGTACTTC. The rearrangement joins TRBV5-1 to TRBJ2-5; 8 bases match TRBD2. Germline CDR1 and CDR2: SGHRS and YFSETQ. This CDR3 spans 14 amino acids. Germline trimming cut 2 bases from V and 3 bases from J; bases unmatched to any gene: 3.

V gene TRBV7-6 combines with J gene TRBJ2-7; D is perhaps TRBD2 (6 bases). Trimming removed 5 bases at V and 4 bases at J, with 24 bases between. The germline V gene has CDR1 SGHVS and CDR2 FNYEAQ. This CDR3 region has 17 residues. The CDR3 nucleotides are TGTGCCAGCAGCACTGAAGCCGGGAGCGTCGGCTTTTACGAGCAGTACTTC. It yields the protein CASSTEAGSVGFYEQYF.

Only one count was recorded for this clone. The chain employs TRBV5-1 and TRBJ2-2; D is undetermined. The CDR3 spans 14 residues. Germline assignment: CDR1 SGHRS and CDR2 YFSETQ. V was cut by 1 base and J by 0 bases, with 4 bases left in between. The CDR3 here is CASSLIANTGELFF. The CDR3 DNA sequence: TGCGCCAGCAGCTTGATAGCGAACACCGGGGAGCTGTTTTTT. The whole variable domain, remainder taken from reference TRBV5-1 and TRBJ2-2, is KAGVTQTPRYLIKTRGQQVTLSCSPISGHRSVSWYQQTPGQGLQFLFEYFSETQRNKGNFPGRFSGRQFSNSRSEMNVSTLELGDSALYLCASSLIANTGELFFGEGSRLTVL.

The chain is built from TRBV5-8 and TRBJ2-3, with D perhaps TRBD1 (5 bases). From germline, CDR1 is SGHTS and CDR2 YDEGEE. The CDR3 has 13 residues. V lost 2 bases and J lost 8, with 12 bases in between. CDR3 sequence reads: CASSLQEQATQYF. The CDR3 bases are TGTGCCAGCAGCTTACAGGAGCAGGCTACGCAGTATTTT.

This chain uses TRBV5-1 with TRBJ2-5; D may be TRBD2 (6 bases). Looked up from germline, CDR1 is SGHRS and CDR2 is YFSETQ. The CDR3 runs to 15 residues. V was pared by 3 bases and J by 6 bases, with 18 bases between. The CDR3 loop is CASSSQAGSQKTQYF. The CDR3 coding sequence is TGCGCCAGCAGCTCCCAGGCGGGATCCCAGAAGACCCAGTACTTC.